These 14 T cell receptor beta chains were all obtained from the same sample, sequenced in a study of human T cells and chemical hapten exposure. TCRdb re-called the RACE reads with MiXCR, one entry per CDR3 protein. Here the sample spans roughly 380,000 distinct CDR3 sequences, over 6% being singletons. As for time point: patch test 2, 6 weeks after DPC sensitization. The sample's treatment: therapeutic diphenylcyclopropenone sensitization with weekly scalp DPC. Sequencing was performed on whole blood, taken in connection with sensitization to the hapten diphenylcyclopropenone (DPC). These receptors came from a woman between 18 and 29 years old with alopecia areata. Some clones in this sample may be carry-over from other donors' samples.

This chain connects TRBV6-5 to TRBJ2-7; 7 bases line up with TRBD1. CDR3 size: 13 residues. Germline loops: CDR1 MNHEY, CDR2 SVGAGI. V shed 6 bases, J shed 4 bases, and the junction held 6 bases outside the gene matches. CDR3 region: CASRRTGPYEQYF. CDR3 in DNA: TGTGCCAGCAGGCGGACAGGTCCGTACGAGCAGTACTTC.

This clonotype was observed many times. This chain links TRBV6-5 with TRBJ2-1; either TRBD1 or TRBD2 may fit D (5 bases each). This CDR3 has 17 residues. Germline values: CDR1 MNHEY, CDR2 SVGAGI. The V gene lost 0 bases and the J gene lost 6 bases, with 18 bases spanning the gap. CDR3 nucleotides: TGTGCCAGCAGTTACTCCGCCGGGACCGAGTTATCCAATGAGCAGTTCTTC. This sequence encodes CASSYSAGTELSNEQFF.

The sample holds a few counts of this clonotype. V usage is TRBV20-1 and J usage is TRBJ1-6, with D unclear. V lost 6 bases, J lost 13 bases, and 13 bases lay in between. CDR1 DFQATT and CDR2 SNEGSKA come from the germline V gene (reference sequence). The CDR3 is made up of 11 amino acids. CDR3 coding DNA: TGCAGTGCCAAGGTTCGAGGCCCCCTCCACTTT. Translating gives CSAKVRGPLHF.

This clonotype was counted at least ten times. The chain uses TRBV20-1 and TRBJ2-1; TRBD2 matches 11 bases. In germline, CDR1 is DFQATT, CDR2 SNEGSKA (reference sequence). Germline trimming cut 6 bases from V and 5 bases from J; bases unmatched to any gene: 12. The CDR3 is 16 amino acids. The CDR3 region is CSAPRLTSGGHNEQFF. In nucleotides, the CDR3 is TGCAGTGCCCCCCGACTCACTAGCGGGGGTCACAATGAGCAGTTCTTC.

The gene calls are TRBV20-1 and TRBJ1-5, with 10 bases aligning to TRBD1. Trimming took 5 bases from V and 6 from J; bases not matched to a gene: 10. The germline V gene encodes CDR1 DFQATT and CDR2 SNEGSKA (reference sequence). CDR3 length: 15 amino acids. CDR3 loop: CSAPRTGGISQPQHF. Here the CDR3 DNA reads TGCAGTGCTCCCCGGACAGGGGGTATAAGTCAGCCCCAGCATTTT.

This clonotype was detected ten times or more. This chain connects TRBV20-1 to TRBJ1-2; TRBD1 matches at 9 bases. The CDR3 has 13 residues. Germline CDR1 is DFQATT and CDR2 is SNEGSKA (reference sequence). Trimming at V came to 2 bases and at J to 4 bases, leaving 2 bases not matched to a gene. The DNA of the CDR3 is TGCAGTGCTAGACGGACAGGGGTCTATGGCTACACCTTC. Translation: CSARRTGVYGYTF.

There are many counts of this clonotype. The junction and the germline gene differ at one end; a read error may be behind it. The chain links TRBV5-1 to TRBJ1-1, with D uncertain. This CDR3 has 13 residues. The germline gives CDR1 SGHRS, CDR2 YFSETQ. CDR3 bases: TGTGCCAGCAGTTTAGGGTCGAACACTGAAGCTTTCTTT. Translating it yields CASSLGSNTEAFF.

The table lists this clonotype with many counts. J is TRBJ1-6 and V is TRBV7-2; tentative D call: TRBD1 (5 bases). V dropped 3 bases and J dropped 7 bases, with 13 bases sitting between them. In germline, CDR1 is SGHTA, CDR2 FQGNSA. This CDR3 region has 15 residues. The CDR3 is CASSFSGNSNSPLHF. The DNA of the CDR3 is TGTGCCAGCAGCTTCTCAGGGAACAGCAATTCACCCCTCCACTTT.

This clonotype was found a few times. The V call is TRBV12-3 or TRBV12-4, the J call TRBJ2-7; 7 bases are shared with TRBD1. The CDR3 runs 13 residues. V lost 6 bases to trimming and J lost 1 base; unmatched junction nucleotides: 3. The CDR3, as DNA: TGTGCCAGCAGGGGGGACAGATCCTACGAGCAGTACTTC. Translated, it gives CASRGDRSYEQYF.

This clonotype was counted between two and nine times. This chain links TRBV29-1 with TRBJ2-5; D could derive from TRBD1 or TRBD2 (5 bases each). CDR1 and CDR2 from the germline V gene are SQVTM and ANQGSEA. There are 15 residues in the CDR3. The ends were cut back, 6 bases at V and 2 bases at J, with 19 bases in the middle. Here the CDR3 reads CSVPRARGEQETQYF. The CDR3 region has the DNA TGCAGCGTCCCGAGGGCGCGAGGGGAACAAGAGACCCAGTACTTC.

This clonotype was detected only a few times. The rearrangement joins TRBV7-2 to TRBJ2-5, with 7 bases matching TRBD1. The CDR3 extends over 16 amino acids. Germline V gene lookup returns CDR1 SGHTA and CDR2 FQGNSA. With 1 base clipped from V and 1 base from J, the junction kept 6 bases outside the gene matches. In DNA, the CDR3 is TGTGCCAGCAGCTTAGATCGGCACAGGGGCCAAGAGACCCAGTACTTC. This codes for CASSLDRHRGQETQYF.

In this sample, this clonotype turned up many times. The chain combines TRBV2 with TRBJ1-5; weak D call: TRBD1 (5 bases). CDR3 length: 14 residues. Germline CDR1 SNHLY, CDR2 FYNNEI. V lost 2 bases to trimming and J lost 6 bases, with 11 bases between them. CDR3 protein: CASSEYSQGQPQHF. The CDR3 nucleotides read TGTGCCAGCAGTGAATACAGTCAGGGTCAGCCCCAGCATTTT. Full variable domain (missing parts from reference TRBV2 and TRBJ1-5): EPEVTQTPSHQVTQMGQEVILRCVPISNHLYFYWYRQILGQKVEFLVSFYNNEISEKSEIFDDQFSVERPDGSNFTLKIRSTKLEDSAMYFCASSEYSQGQPQHFGDGTRLSIL.

This clonotype has a count of ten or more. The CDR3 nucleotides are TGTGCCTTCCCCGCACGTACAGGGGACAGCCTCACAGATACGCAGTATTTT. Translating it yields CAFPARTGDSLTDTQYF. J is TRBJ2-3 and V is TRBV7-9; 7 positions match TRBD1. The V segment lost 11 bases and the J segment 2 bases; nucleotides outside the gene matches: 19. The CDR3 is made up of 17 amino acids. CDR1 is SEHNR and CDR2 is FQNEAQ in the germline V gene (reference sequence).

The V gene is TRBV20-1, the J gene TRBJ1-1; no clear D. The V gene lost 1 base and the J gene lost 0 bases, with 6 bases spanning the gap. The CDR3 spans 13 residues. Germline V gives CDR1 DFQATT, CDR2 SNEGSKA (reference sequence). The CDR3 DNA is TGCAGTGCTAGAGCCCGGGTGAACACTGAAGCTTTCTTT. This codes for CSARARVNTEAFF.